Listed below are T cell receptor beta chains from one sample, sequenced in a study of OX40 agonist ivuxolimab in advanced cancers. Profiled with immunoSEQ multiplex PCR; TCRdb holds only in-frame clones, not every one. The data show 50,000 or so clones, 75% to 85% seen once. This specimen was CD4+ or CD8+ T cells sorted from blood, taken in a trial of the OX40 agonist ivuxolimab. These receptor sequences come from an adult with an advanced solid tumor such as melanoma, head and neck, liver or kidney cancer. CDR3s include the opening cysteine and the closing phenylalanine or tryptophan. The order of the fields is CDR3 length, clone size, D gene, J gene, V gene, CDR3 DNA, CDR3 protein. The D gene is left open where the match is weak. Rows give clone size only sometimes, using once, few, many, or a class for an expanded clone.

12 | . | . | TRBJ2-5 | TRBV29-1 | TGCAGCGTTGGACAGAGACAAGAGACCCAGTACTTC | CSVGQRQETQYF
13 | . | . | TRBJ2-5 | TRBV10-3 | TGTGCCATCAGAGATTACAGGGCCCAGACCCAGTACTTC | CAIRDYRAQTQYF
14 | few | . | TRBJ1-3 | TRBV28 | TGTGCCAGCAGTTTGGGTGGATCTGGAAACACCATATATTTT | CASSLGGSGNTIYF
13 | medium-sized | . | TRBJ2-4 | TRBV5-1 | TGCGCCAGCAGTCTCACAACATTTGACATTCAGTACTTC | CASSLTTFDIQYF
14 | . | . | TRBJ2-1 | TRBV18 | TGTGCCAGCTCAAATCGGCCCACCCAAGGAGAGCAGTTCTTC | CASSNRPTQGEQFF
15 | . | TRBD1 | TRBJ1-3 | TRBV29-1 | TGCAGCGCGTCCCGGGACAGGGGACGGGGAAACACCATATATTTT | CSASRDRGRGNTIYF
15 | . | . | TRBJ1-5 | TRBV7-2 | TGTGCCAGCAGCTTAGGGGGTGAAAGCAATCAGCCCCAGCATTTT | CASSLGGESNQPQHF
15 | few | . | TRBJ2-1 | TRBV10-1 | TGCGCCAGCGTAGAAACCTCCTGGGTATACAATGAGCAGTTCTTC | CASVETSWVYNEQFF
14 | . | . | TRBJ2-7 | TRBV11-2 | TGTGCCAGCAGCTTAGGGACGGCTTCCTACGAGCAGTACTTC | CASSLGTASYEQYF
15 | . | TRBD1 | TRBJ2-1 | TRBV5-1 | TGCGCCAGCAGCCCGGGACAGGGCAGCTACAATGAGCAGTTCTTC | CASSPGQGSYNEQFF
14 | . | TRBD1 | TRBJ2-4 | TRBV28 | TGTGCCAGCAGTACCGGGACAGGGTGGAGCATTCAGTACTTC | CASSTGTGWSIQYF
15 | . | . | TRBJ1-5 | TRBV19 | TGTGCCAGTAGGCCGGGAGAGGTCAGCAATCAGCCCCAGCATTTT | CASRPGEVSNQPQHF
14 | . | . | TRBJ1-2 | TRBV9 | TGTGCCAGCAGCGTAGCGGCCAGGACTTATGGCTACACCTTC | CASSVAARTYGYTF
14 | medium-sized | . | TRBJ1-4 | TRBV6-4 | TGTGCCAGCAGTGAAGAGGCAGGCCAAGAAAAACTGTTTTTT | CASSEEAGQEKLFF
15 | . | TRBD2 | TRBJ2-5 | TRBV14 | TGTGCCAGCAGCCGCGGCGGGAGAATCCAAGAGACCCAGTACTTC | CASSRGGRIQETQYF
13 | . | . | TRBJ1-6 | TRBV7-2 | TGTGCCAGCAGCTCCAGGGGCCAGGCACCCCTCCACTTT | CASSSRGQAPLHF
14 | . | . | TRBJ2-1 | TRBV28 | TGTGCCAGCAGTTTGGCCGGTGAAGACAATGAGCAGTTCTTC | CASSLAGEDNEQFF
16 | . | . | TRBJ2-7 | TRBV5-5 | TGTGCCAGCAGCTTTCACGCCCGGGGCCCAGACCACGAGCAGTACTTC | CASSFHARGPDHEQYF
12 | few | . | TRBJ1-1 | TRBV5-1 | TGCGCCAGCAGCTCTCAGAACACTGAAGCTTTCTTT | CASSSQNTEAFF
13 | . | TRBD2 | TRBJ2-7 | TRBV4-3 | TGCGCCAGCAGCCAAGAAAGGGAGGGGTTGCAGTACTTC | CASSQEREGLQYF
16 | . | TRBD2 | TRBJ2-3 | TRBV9 | TGTGCCAGCACCCGTGCGGGGGAATGGGGCACAGATACGCAGTATTTT | CASTRAGEWGTDTQYF
17 | once | . | TRBJ1-3 | TRBV7-9 | TGTGCCAGCAGCTTAGAAGGGCAGACAGGCTCTGGAAACACCATATATTTT | CASSLEGQTGSGNTIYF
16 | . | . | TRBJ2-7 | TRBV27 | TGTGCCAGCAGTCCGGCTCGTTCGACTACTCCCTACGAGCAGTACTTC | CASSPARSTTPYEQYF
15 | . | . | TRBJ1-3 | TRBV6-6 | TGTGCCAGCAGTCCTCTTCGGGGGTCCGGAAACACCATATATTTT | CASSPLRGSGNTIYF
14 | . | . | TRBJ2-1 | TRBV7-2 | TGTGCCAGCAGCTTAGCCCGGACGAGGACTGAGCAGTTCTTC | CASSLARTRTEQFF
17 | . | . | TRBJ2-1 | TRBV9 | TGTGCCAGCAGCGTAGCTGACACAGCTAGCTCCTACAATGAGCAGTTCTTC | CASSVADTASSYNEQFF
14 | . | . | TRBJ2-7 | TRBV30 | TGTGCCTGGAGCGCGATTGGCCGCTCCTACGAGCAGTACTTC | CAWSAIGRSYEQYF
15 | . | TRBD2 | TRBJ2-3 | TRBV7-7 | TGTGCCAGCAGCCCAGGTTGGGGGGGGGCAGATACGCAGTATTTT | CASSPGWGGADTQYF
15 | . | . | TRBJ1-2 | TRBV6-4 | TGTGCCACCAGCTACCGCGACAGGCCGATCTATGGCTACACCTTC | CATSYRDRPIYGYTF
11 | . | . | TRBJ2-7 | TRBV20-1 | TGCAGTGCATCCCCGACCCTCGAGCAGTACTTC | CSASPTLEQYF
14 | once | . | TRBJ1-1 | TRBV2 | TGTGCCAGCAGCGACGGGCCTCCGAGCGTTGAAGCTTTCTTT | CASSDGPPSVEAFF
15 | . | . | TRBJ1-5 | TRBV27 | TGTGCCAGCAGCCCCTCCGACAGAAGCAATCAGCCCCAGCATTTT | CASSPSDRSNQPQHF
15 | . | TRBD2 | TRBJ2-2 | TRBV5-4 | TGTGCCAGCAGCTTGGCCGGGGAGGGCACCGGGGAGCTGTTTTTT | CASSLAGEGTGELFF
13 | . | . | TRBJ2-2 | TRBV9 | TGTGCCAGCAGCGTAGGGCAGGTCGGGGAGCTGTTTTTT | CASSVGQVGELFF
14 | . | . | TRBJ1-4 | TRBV7-2 | TGTGCCAGCAGCTTAGAGGGGCGCGGTGAAAAACTGTTTTTT | CASSLEGRGEKLFF
13 | . | . | TRBJ2-7 | TRBV7-9 | TGTGCCAGCAGCCTAAGGGGCTCCTACGAGCAGTACTTC | CASSLRGSYEQYF
15 | . | . | TRBJ2-5 | TRBV28 | TGTGCCAGCAGAACCCAGTTGAGTAGTCTCGAGACCCAGTACTTC | CASRTQLSSLETQYF
15 | . | TRBD1 | TRBJ1-4 | TRBV7-8 | TGTGCCAGCAGCTTAATCGGGACAGGGGCGGAAAAACTGTTTTTT | CASSLIGTGAEKLFF
15 | . | TRBD1 | TRBJ1-6 | TRBV7-2 | TGTGCCAGCAGCCCGGGACAGGGGTATAATTCACCCCTCCACTTT | CASSPGQGYNSPLHF
13 | . | . | TRBJ1-2 | TRBV27 | TGTGCCAGCAGTTTAGAGGGCTCTAGGGGCTACACCTTC | CASSLEGSRGYTF
14 | . | . | TRBJ1-5 | TRBV28 | TGTGCCAGCAGTTTAACCGGGGGACTACAGCCCCAGCATTTT | CASSLTGGLQPQHF
14 | . | . | TRBJ2-2 | TRBV29-1 | TGCAGCGTTGCCGGGACACTAACCACCGGGGAGCTGTTTTTT | CSVAGTLTTGELFF
14 | . | . | TRBJ2-1 | TRBV30 | TGTGCCTGGACCAGGGCATCGATATACAATGAGCAGTTCTTC | CAWTRASIYNEQFF
14 | . | TRBD1 | TRBJ1-1 | TRBV19 | TGTGCCAGTAGTGCGGGACAGGGGATTACTGAAGCTTTCTTT | CASSAGQGITEAFF
15 | . | TRBD2 | TRBJ2-5 | TRBV9 | TGTGCCAGCAGCGTAGCCGGGACTAGCTATGAGACCCAGTACTTC | CASSVAGTSYETQYF
16 | . | . | TRBJ2-1 | TRBV9 | TGTGCCAGCAGCCCTCCGCTAGATGCCTACAATCGTGAGCAGTTCTTC | CASSPPLDAYNREQFF
14 | . | . | TRBJ2-6 | TRBV28 | TGTGCCAGCTACGACGATTCTGGGGCCAACGTCCTGACTTTC | CASYDDSGANVLTF
12 | . | . | TRBJ2-7 | TRBV7-2 | TGTGCCAGCAGCTTAGGGCCTAGGAGCAAGGACTTC | CASSLGPRSKDF
14 | . | . | TRBJ2-7 | TRBV9 | TGTGCCAGCAGCGTAGTAGACTTATCCTACGAGCAGTACTTC | CASSVVDLSYEQYF
13 | . | . | TRBJ2-7 | TRBV27 | TGTGCCAGCAGTTACCGGGCCGACTACGAGCAGTACTTC | CASSYRADYEQYF
16 | . | TRBD2 | TRBJ2-1 | TRBV2 | TGTGCCAGCAGTGAATGGGCTAGCGGGATAGGCGATGAGCAGTTCTTC | CASSEWASGIGDEQFF
14 | . | . | TRBJ2-2 | TRBV4-1 | TGCGCCAGCAGCCCTCAGGGGCTTGCCGGGGAGCTGTTTTTT | CASSPQGLAGELFF
17 | once | TRBD2 | TRBJ2-2 | TRBV5-4 | TGTGCCAGCAGCTTGGTGACTAGCGGACGAGGCACCGGGGAGCTGTTTTTT | CASSLVTSGRGTGELFF
13 | . | TRBD1 | TRBJ1-2 | TRBV4-2 | TGTGCCAGCAGTGAGGACAGGGACTATGGCTACACCTTC | CASSEDRDYGYTF
13 | many | . | TRBJ1-1 | TRBV18 | TGTGCCAGCTCACCAGGAGCGAACACTGAAGCTTTCTTT | CASSPGANTEAFF
15 | few | . | TRBJ1-1 | TRBV18 | TGTGCCAGCTTTAATCAAAAGGGTCGGAACACTGAAGCTTTCTTT | CASFNQKGRNTEAFF
13 | few | . | TRBJ1-2 | TRBV6-6 | TGTGCCAGCAGTTCCCGGACAGCGGGGGGCTACACCTTC | CASSSRTAGGYTF
14 | . | . | TRBJ2-5 | TRBV19 | TGTGCCAGTAGTAGCCCAGGGAGGTCAGAGACCCAGTACTTC | CASSSPGRSETQYF
17 | . | TRBD1 | TRBJ2-2 | TRBV25-1 | TGTGCCAGCAGTGACGCTAGACAGGGCGCTTATGGCGGGGAGCTGTTTTTT | CASSDARQGAYGGELFF